The TCR beta chain described here comes from a study of blood T cell repertoires in COVID-19. In the study overall: Sample material is recorded as cDNA or gDNA derived from T cells, B-cell-depleted T cells, or PBMCs.

TCRdb keeps only in-frame clones here, not all; method: immunoSEQ multiplex PCR. This table has about 91,000 clones, 82% appearing once. Germline V lookup: CDR1 SGHRS, CDR2 YFSETQ. The length of the CDR3 is 15 residues. The V and J ends lost 4 bases and 3 bases, in that order; junction bases with no gene match: 6. The specimen sequenced was peripheral blood. This sequence originates from a man between 50 and 59 years old with active or convalescent COVID-19. The chain employs TRBV5-1 and TRBJ2-2; TRBD1 matches at 7 bases. DNA for the CDR3: TGCGCCAGCAGCCATGAACAGGGGTACACCGGGGAGCTGTTTTTT. Residues: CASSHEQGYTGELFF.